These 31 T cell receptor beta chains came from one sample sequenced in a study of T cells in Graves' hyperthyroidism and ophthalmopathy. What was amplified from RNA transcripts were TCR beta CDR3 regions. Researchers ran a first-round RT-PCR on the TCR CDR3 using the HTBI primer set. Via MiXCR, TCRdb re-called the multiplex PCR reads, giving one row per CDR3 protein. The sample lists about 350,000 distinct CDR3 sequences; about a fifth were seen once. Material for sequencing was blood. The receptors stem from a woman aged 18-29 years with Graves' hyperthyroidism.

This sequence joins TRBV6-5 and TRBJ1-2; D is uncertain. The CDR3 has 13 amino acids. The V and J ends lost 2 bases and 1 base respectively, with 5 bases between them. Germline CDR1 is MNHEY and CDR2 is SVGAGI. The CDR3: CASSYAFNYGYTF. CDR3 coding DNA: TGTGCCAGCAGTTACGCATTTAACTATGGCTACACCTTC.

The chain uses TRBV4-1 and TRBJ2-7; D uncertain. V was pared by 4 bases and J by 6 bases, with 16 bases between. Germline CDR1 is MGHRA and CDR2 is YSYEKL. The CDR3 has 14 residues. CDR3 protein: CASSPLGGVSEQYF. The CDR3 DNA reads TGCGCCAGCAGCCCCCTTGGCGGCGTCTCCGAGCAGTACTTC.

The table lists this clonotype with many counts. A junction end diverges from the germline sequence, so it may reflect a read error. The rearrangement links TRBV20-1 to TRBJ1-5; D uncertain. The CDR3 loop spans 16 amino acids. CDR1 is DFQATT, CDR2 SNEGSKA, per germline (reference sequence). This chain's CDR3 is CGARDSPGKGNQPQHF. The CDR3 coding sequence is TGCGGTGCTAGAGATTCTCCGGGGAAGGGTAATCAGCCCCAGCATTTT.

Concerning this clonotype itself: This is likely a read error, given that the CDR3 carries no conserved phenylalanine or tryptophan at its end. This chain's CDR3 is CASHTDRGRETQYY. The CDR3 DNA reads TGCGCCAGCCACACGGACAGGGGGCGAGAGACCCAGTACTAC. V and J are TRBV5-1 and TRBJ2-5, with 11 bases that match TRBD1. With V trimmed by 7 bases and J by 4 bases, 6 bases remained unmatched. Germline assignment: CDR1 SGHRS and CDR2 YFSETQ. CDR3 size: 14 residues.

The J gene is TRBJ2-3, the V gene TRBV3-1, with a weak D call TRBD1 (6 bases). Germline CDR1 and CDR2: LGHDT and YNNKEL (reference sequence). V dropped 0 bases and J dropped 3 bases, with 7 bases sitting between them. This CDR3 region has 14 residues. CDR3 residues: CASSQEQGTDTQYF. In DNA, the CDR3 is TGTGCCAGCAGCCAAGAACAGGGTACAGATACGCAGTATTTT.

Many counts were recorded for this clonotype. The chain is built from TRBV25-1 and TRBJ1-1, with TRBD1 identical over 10 bases. The CDR3 spans 18 residues. The junction had 9 bases not matched to a gene; V was cut back by 2 bases and J by 0 bases. Germline V gene data show CDR1 as MGHDK and CDR2 as SYGVNS. The CDR3 DNA follows: TGTGCCAGCAGTGAAAACAGGACAGGGGGGGACGTGAACACTGAAGCTTTCTTT. This encodes CASSENRTGGDVNTEAFF.

This clonotype was observed at least ten times. The chain recombines TRBV19 with TRBJ1-6; D call uncertain. Looked up from germline, CDR1 is LNHDA and CDR2 is SQIVND (reference sequence). CDR3 length: 14 residues. With 6 bases removed from V and 4 bases from J, the gap between germline ends came to 10 bases. DNA of the CDR3: TGTGCCAGTAGCCTGGGAAAATATAATTCACCCCTCCACTTT. The encoded protein is CASSLGKYNSPLHF.

The table lists this clonotype with many counts. The junction does not match germline at one end; this may be a read error. The chain couples TRBV18 to TRBJ1-1; no clear D. Germline loops: CDR1 KGHSH, CDR2 LQKENI. This CDR3 is built from 14 residues. CDR3 coding DNA: TGTGCCAGCCCACCACGTGTCAAGAACACTGAAGCTTTCTTT. The encoded protein is CASPPRVKNTEAFF.

V and J are TRBV6-1 and TRBJ2-5, with 12 bases lining up with TRBD1. This CDR3 comprises 17 residues. Germline V CDR1 and CDR2: MNHNS, SASEGT. J lost 5 bases, V lost 6 bases, and 13 bases had no gene match. CDR3 region: CASSLLRDRGRIETQYF. As DNA, the CDR3 is TGTGCCAGCAGCCTATTAAGGGACAGGGGGCGAATCGAGACCCAGTACTTC.

This clonotype has a count of ten or more. J is TRBJ1-5 and V is TRBV6-1; the match to TRBD1 covers 7 bases. CDR3 size: 15 residues. After removal of 5 bases from V and 4 bases from J, the junction contained 8 bases not matched to a gene. The germline V gene has CDR1 MNHNS and CDR2 SASEGT. CDR3 DNA: TGTGCCAGCAGTCCTGACAGGGATCCTAATCAGCCCCAGCATTTT. Translating it yields CASSPDRDPNQPQHF.

This clonotype was observed at least ten times. This chain connects TRBV18 to TRBJ1-3, with D possibly matching TRBD1 (5 bases). Germline V gives CDR1 KGHSH, CDR2 LQKENI. V was cut by 3 bases and J by 7 bases, with 13 bases left in between. This CDR3 region has 14 residues. The CDR3 DNA sequence: TGTGCCAGCTCACCTGAACAGGCACGGAACACCATATATTTT. It codes for CASSPEQARNTIYF.

This clonotype was detected a few times. This chain uses TRBV5-1 with TRBJ1-1; the D is unclear. V was trimmed by 6 bases and J by 3 bases, leaving 6 bases between them. The germline CDR1 and CDR2 sequences are SGHRS and YFSETQ. The CDR3 has 11 amino acids. CDR3 sequence reads: CASISDTEAFF. Here the CDR3 DNA reads TGCGCCAGCATTTCAGACACTGAAGCTTTCTTT. Filled out from reference TRBV5-1 and TRBJ1-1, the complete variable domain reads KAGVTQTPRYLIKTRGQQVTLSCSPISGHRSVSWYQQTPGQGLQFLFEYFSETQRNKGNFPGRFSGRQFSNSRSEMNVSTLELGDSALYLCASISDTEAFFGQGTRLTVV.

This clonotype was seen many times. The chain links TRBV6-1 to TRBJ2-2; D is possibly TRBD2 (6 bases). This CDR3 spans 14 amino acids. Trimming took 8 bases from V and 3 from J, leaving 13 bases between them. Germline CDR1 is MNHNS and CDR2 is SASEGT. The DNA for the CDR3 is TGTGCCAGCGCCGCAGGGACTTACACCGGGGAGCTGTTTTTT. Translated, it gives CASAAGTYTGELFF.

The rearrangement links TRBV5-1 to TRBJ1-3; D is undetermined. Germline loops: CDR1 SGHRS, CDR2 YFSETQ. This CDR3 is built from 14 residues. V lost 4 bases to trimming and J lost 7 bases, with 15 bases between them. CDR3 sequence reads: CASSPGRGWNTIYF. Written as DNA, the CDR3 is TGCGCCAGCAGCCCAGGACGGGGTTGGAACACCATATATTTT.

This clonotype was recorded many times. The rearrangement links TRBV6-1 to TRBJ2-7, with D possibly matching TRBD1 (5 bases). Germline CDR1 reads MNHNS; CDR2 reads SASEGT. V gave up 4 bases and J gave up 2 bases, with 9 bases separating them. This CDR3 region has 13 residues. As DNA, the CDR3 is TGTGCCAGCAGTGGGGGCGGAACCTACGAGCAGTACTTC. Its protein is CASSGGGTYEQYF.

This clonotype was counted at least ten times. This CDR3 is CASNLDRRTRMNMNEQYF. Written as DNA, the CDR3 is TGTGCCAGCAATTTGGACAGGAGAACCCGAATGAATATGAACGAGCAGTACTTC. The V and J genes are TRBV2 and TRBJ2-7; 7 positions agree with TRBD1. The CDR3 runs to 18 residues. CDR1 SNHLY and CDR2 FYNNEI come from the germline V gene. Germline trimming cut 7 bases from V and 5 bases from J; bases unmatched to any gene: 23.

Ten or more counts support this clonotype. V usage is TRBV12-3 or TRBV12-4 and J usage is TRBJ1-2; D may be TRBD1 (5 bases). The CDR3 is 18 amino acids. V lost 5 bases and J lost 1, with 23 bases in between. The CDR3 sequence is CASSPRSRDYAGNYGYTF. Here the CDR3 DNA reads TGTGCCAGCAGTCCTCGGTCCCGGGACTATGCCGGTAACTATGGCTACACCTTC.

This clonotype was observed at least ten times. The rearrangement joins TRBV12-3 or TRBV12-4 to TRBJ2-5; TRBD2 might be the D (5 bases). The CDR3 sequence is 15 residues long. V lost 6 bases and J 3 bases, leaving 17 bases between the germline ends. CDR3 amino acids: CASSPERVAEETQYF. As DNA, the CDR3 is TGTGCCAGCAGCCCAGAGAGGGTGGCGGAAGAGACCCAGTACTTC.

With regard to this clonotype: A much more abundant neighbour one base away suggests this may be a read error. The genes are TRBV12-3 or TRBV12-4 and TRBJ1-2; D is unresolved. The CDR3 contains 13 residues. Trimming removed 7 bases at V and 3 bases at J, with 12 bases between. The CDR3 bases are TGTGCCAGCACTGACACTGACTACTATGGCTACACCTTC. Protein: CASTDTDYYGYTF.

This clonotype has only one observation. The chain joins TRBV15 to TRBJ2-7; D unclear. Looked up from germline, CDR1 is LNHNV and CDR2 is YYDKDF (reference sequence). The CDR3 covers 16 residues. Trimming removed 0 bases at V and 5 bases at J, with 17 bases between. This CDR3 reads CATSRENRAPSDEQYF. CDR3 sequence (DNA): TGTGCCACCAGCAGAGAAAACCGGGCCCCGAGCGACGAGCAGTACTTC.

This clonotype was seen at least ten times. The chain uses TRBV2 and TRBJ1-4, with D possibly matching TRBD1 (5 bases). Looked up from germline, CDR1 is SNHLY and CDR2 is FYNNEI. The germline V and J ends were trimmed by 3 bases and 5 bases, with 13 bases remaining between them. The length of the CDR3 is 15 residues. CDR3 protein: CASSEWGPKNEKLFF. Written as DNA, the CDR3 is TGTGCCAGCAGTGAGTGGGGACCGAAGAATGAAAAACTGTTTTTT.

Many counts were recorded for this clonotype. V usage is TRBV27 and J usage is TRBJ1-1, with a tentative D call TRBD1 (5 bases). The ends were cut back, 0 bases at V and 5 bases at J, with 13 bases in the middle. The CDR3 covers 15 residues. Germline lookup yields CDR1 MNHEY and CDR2 SMNVEV (reference sequence). The CDR3 reads CASSLSGNGGTEAFF. CDR3 DNA: TGTGCCAGCAGTTTATCGGGCAATGGGGGGACTGAAGCTTTCTTT.

This clonotype appeared many times. V gene TRBV28 combines with J gene TRBJ2-7, with 9 bases identical to TRBD1. V was pared by 5 bases and J by 7 bases, with 15 bases of the junction left unmatched. From germline, CDR1 is MDHEN and CDR2 SYDVKM. The CDR3 contains 16 residues. The DNA for the CDR3 is TGTGCCAGCAGTCGATGGGGTGGGGACAGGGCTCAAGAGCAGTACTTC. Protein product: CASSRWGGDRAQEQYF.

This clonotype has ten or more counts. The CDR3 bases are TGTGCCAGCAGTCATCAGGGGGCCGGCGGCTACACCTTC. Protein sequence: CASSHQGAGGYTF. The J gene is TRBJ1-2, the V gene TRBV28; 8 bases fit TRBD1. Trimming removed 5 bases from V and 8 bases from J; junction bases left unmatched: 7. Germline V gives CDR1 MDHEN, CDR2 SYDVKM. The CDR3 totals 13 residues.

The sample holds many counts of this clonotype. The chain links TRBV2 to TRBJ1-2; D not certain. CDR3 length: 13 residues. Trimming took 1 base from V and 7 from J, leaving 10 bases between them. CDR1 is SNHLY and CDR2 is FYNNEI in the germline V gene. CDR3 in amino acids: CASSEGIGSGYTF. CDR3 nucleotides: TGTGCCAGCAGTGAAGGGATAGGGTCTGGCTACACCTTC.

In this sample, this clonotype turned up many times. The chain uses TRBV6-1 and TRBJ1-1; the D gene is possibly TRBD1 (5 bases). Trimming cost V 4 bases and J 1 base, with 13 bases left between them. CDR1 and CDR2 (germline): MNHNS, SASEGT. This CDR3 is built from 15 residues. CDR3 nucleotides: TGTGCCAGCAGTGTTAGGGGCTCAGGGAACACTGAAGCTTTCTTT. Translated, it gives CASSVRGSGNTEAFF.

This rearrangement joins TRBV18 to TRBJ1-5; no firm D call. Deletions cut 1 base from V and 5 bases from J, with 18 bases between. Germline V gene data show CDR1 as KGHSH and CDR2 as LQKENI. This CDR3 has 17 residues. CDR3 in amino acids: CASSPRVARERDQPQHF. For the CDR3, the DNA is TGTGCCAGCTCACCACGAGTCGCTAGGGAGAGGGATCAGCCCCAGCATTTT.

This clonotype has only a few counts. V is TRBV28 and J is TRBJ1-2; 7 bases are shared with TRBD1. V lost 8 bases, J lost 2 bases, and 14 bases stayed unmatched. The CDR3 runs 16 residues. CDR1 MDHEN and CDR2 SYDVKM come from the germline V gene. This CDR3 reads CASGLGTVWNNYGYTF. The CDR3 region has the DNA TGTGCCAGCGGGTTGGGGACAGTCTGGAACAACTATGGCTACACCTTC.

V is TRBV3-1 and J is TRBJ1-1; no firm D call. Trimming cost V 0 bases and J 10 bases, with 6 bases left between them. In germline, CDR1 is LGHDT, CDR2 YNNKEL (reference sequence). The CDR3 extends over 11 amino acids. The CDR3 here is CASSQESGAFF. Written as DNA, the CDR3 is TGTGCCAGCAGCCAAGAATCCGGAGCTTTCTTT.

This clonotype was counted at least ten times. V usage is TRBV7-8 and J usage is TRBJ2-5; D is perhaps TRBD1 (5 bases). V lost 0 bases and J lost 5, with 10 bases in between. Germline values: CDR1 SGHVS, CDR2 FQNEAQ. CDR3 length: 14 residues. CDR3: CASSLAGRAETQYF. Here the CDR3 DNA reads TGTGCCAGCAGCTTAGCTGGCAGGGCCGAGACCCAGTACTTC.

This clonotype was seen repeatedly, ten times or more. J is TRBJ1-6 and V is TRBV2, with 8 bases identical to TRBD1. Trimming removed 3 bases from V and 9 bases from J; junction bases left unmatched: 4. The CDR3 is made up of 14 amino acids. CDR1 and CDR2 from the germline V gene are SNHLY and FYNNEI. The CDR3 sequence is CASSDPRGPSPLHF. In nucleotides, the CDR3 is TGTGCCAGCAGTGATCCCAGGGGGCCTTCACCCCTCCACTTT.